These 3 T cell receptor beta chains originate from one sample sequenced in a study of tumor and adjacent non-tumor tissue in lung cancer. No cell sorting was done before RNA was extracted from the tissue. This non-tumor lung sample came from over 3 cm beyond the tumor edge. Three rounds of nested PCR, following a modified ARM-PCR protocol, produced the TCRbeta library. From the multiplex PCR reads, TCRdb called clonotypes with MiXCR, one entry per CDR3 protein. The sample contains tens of thousands of distinct CDR3 sequences, approximately 59% of which appear only once. Sequenced: distant non-tumor lung tissue. These receptors originate from a woman between 40 and 50 years old with non-small cell lung cancer.

This clonotype was seen a few times. No conserved phenylalanine or tryptophan ends this CDR3, so it is likely a read error. Because the CDR3's place on the DNA is in doubt, the DNA is left out and the CDR3 is given as listed by TCRdb. The chain links TRBV11-2 to TRBJ2-4; no DNA check was done on the table's D call, TRBD1. Germline V gene lookup returns CDR1 SGHAT and CDR2 FQNNGV. The CDR3 length is 17 residues, termini included. The CDR3 sequence: CASSLGTQGGANNIQYL.

There are many counts of this clonotype. This rearrangement joins TRBV6-1 to TRBJ2-2, with 9 bases aligning to TRBD2. The J segment lost 1 base and the V segment lost 5 bases, leaving 5 bases of the junction unmatched. CDR3 length: 16 residues. Per germline, CDR1 MNHNS and CDR2 SASEGT. CDR3 nucleotides: TGTGCCAGCAGTTCTCGAGCGGGGGGGAACACCGGGGAGCTGTTTTTT. As protein: CASSSRAGGNTGELFF.

As for this clonotype: A read error is possible here, since a much larger clone lies one base away. This rearrangement joins TRBV6-5 to TRBJ1-2; 7 bases agree with TRBD1. CDR1 and CDR2 (germline): MNHEY, SVGAGI. CDR3 length: 13 amino acids. CDR3 DNA: TGTGGCAGCAGCCCTCGTCCCTCACAGGGGTACACCTTC. Protein: CGSSPRPSQGYTF.